This TCR beta chain was captured by sequencing in a study of cytomegalovirus exposure and HLA in healthy donors. Study results and caveats: Cytomegalovirus-associated status was assigned to fewer than 200 TCR beta chains.

The germline gives CDR1 SGDLS, CDR2 YYNGEE. CDR3 size: 16 residues. Researchers ran the PCR with 60 Vbeta and 13 Jbeta primers. Generated by immunoSEQ multiplex PCR, the TCRdb table keeps only in-frame clones and is missing some. This sample has about 96,000 clones, with under 85% found just once. This clone showed up just once. Its antigen is undetermined. A junction boundary mismatches the germline segment, possibly from a read error. The sequenced sample was PBMCs. This sequence joins TRBV9 and TRBJ2-3, with 7 positions matching TRBD2. The TCR sequence derives from an older woman in good health and CMV-seropositive. CDR3 in amino acids: CASSPFSGASTGTQYF. In DNA form, the CDR3 reads TGTGCCAGCAGCCCCTTCAGCGGGGCGTCCACAGGTACGCAGTATTTT.